The 14 T cell receptor beta chains presented below share a single source sample, sequenced in a study of CD8 T cells in ankylosing spondylitis. Study observations and caveats: Characteristic, it appeared, of ankylosing spondylitis blood was a TCR beta motif of roughly eight highly homologous variants.

No antigens are known for them. TCRdb re-called the 5' RACE reads through MiXCR, storing one row per CDR3 protein. Among approximately 400,000 distinct CDR3 sequences, 17% were seen once, and the ten largest hold under 1.2%. The specimen sequenced was blood, either unsorted or a sorted T cell fraction (not recorded which). These receptors all stem from a male donor with ankylosing spondylitis.

This clonotype has more than one count but fewer than ten. CDR3 sequence (DNA): TGCAGTGCCGACAGGGGGTATCGTTCGGGGACTGAAGCTTTCTTT. This translates into CSADRGYRSGTEAFF. The genes are TRBV20-1 and TRBJ1-1; the match to TRBD1 covers 9 bases. Trimming removed 6 bases from V and 5 bases from J; junction bases left unmatched: 13. The germline V gene encodes CDR1 DFQATT and CDR2 SNEGSKA (reference sequence). CDR3 length: 15 amino acids.

This clonotype was seen a handful of times. The chain uses TRBV24-1 and TRBJ2-5; the D call may be TRBD1 or TRBD2 (5 bases each). The ends were cut back, 4 bases at V and 2 bases at J, with 13 bases in the middle. This CDR3 contains 15 residues. Looked up from germline, CDR1 is KGHDR and CDR2 is SFDVKD. CDR3 nucleotides: TGTGCCACCAGTGACATCCGGGACGGACAAGAGACCCAGTACTTC. Encoded protein: CATSDIRDGQETQYF.

This chain connects TRBV6-2 or TRBV6-3 to TRBJ2-3, with 7 bases lining up with TRBD1. The V segment lost 5 bases and the J segment 5 bases; nucleotides outside the gene matches: 7. Germline V CDR1 and CDR2: MNHEY, SVGEGT. The CDR3 has 14 residues. In nucleotides, the CDR3 is TGTGCCAGCAGTGAGACAGGGAAAGTAGATACGCAGTATTTT. Encoded protein: CASSETGKVDTQYF.

V gene TRBV11-2 combines with J gene TRBJ2-2; TRBD2 is a possible D gene (7 bases). V shed 8 bases and J shed 1 base, with 14 bases lying between them. The CDR3 has 15 amino acids. Germline CDR1 is SGHAT and CDR2 is FQNNGV. CDR3 amino acids: CASHLGGVNTGELFF. The CDR3 bases are TGTGCCAGCCATTTAGGGGGGGTGAACACCGGGGAGCTGTTTTTT.

The gene calls are TRBV20-1 and TRBJ2-5; D is unclear. There are 15 residues in the CDR3. Looked up from germline, CDR1 is DFQATT and CDR2 is SNEGSKA (reference sequence). Trimming shortened V by 5 bases and J by 1 base, and 17 bases separated the two germline ends. Here the CDR3 reads CSAWPLRRTQETQYF. The CDR3 DNA reads TGCAGTGCTTGGCCGTTGAGGCGGACCCAAGAGACCCAGTACTTC.

This clonotype has only a few counts. V usage is TRBV15 and J usage is TRBJ2-2; no firm D call. CDR1 and CDR2 (germline): LNHNV, YYDKDF (reference sequence). This CDR3 spans 15 amino acids. V lost 11 bases to trimming and J lost 0 bases, with 16 bases between them. The CDR3, as DNA: TGTGCCTCCCCCCCCAGGACCCCGAACACCGGGGAGCTGTTTTTT. Its protein is CASPPRTPNTGELFF.

This clonotype was counted a few times. The rearrangement uses TRBV5-6 and TRBJ2-2; TRBD2 might be the D (5 bases). Germline CDR1 and CDR2: SGHDT and YYEEEE. The CDR3 loop spans 16 amino acids. The V end lost 2 bases, the J end lost 0 bases, and 11 bases lay between the germline ends. CDR3 DNA sequence: TGTGCCAGCAGCTTCGACTACCTCTCGAACACCGGGGAGCTGTTTTTT. Translating gives CASSFDYLSNTGELFF.

This clonotype came up a few times. The chain has TRBV14 and TRBJ1-1, with a tentative D call TRBD1 (6 bases). The ends were cut back, 4 bases at V and 11 bases at J, with 14 bases in the middle. There are 12 residues in the CDR3. Germline values: CDR1 SGHDN, CDR2 FVKESK. CDR3 coding DNA: TGTGCCAGCAGCCGTGGACAGTGGAGGGCTTTCTTT. Translation gives CASSRGQWRAFF.

The V and J genes are TRBV10-3 and TRBJ1-4; 7 nucleotides agree with TRBD1. Germline assignment: CDR1 ENHRY and CDR2 SYGVKD. The J segment lost 7 bases and the V segment lost 11 bases, leaving 13 bases of the junction unmatched. The CDR3 is 14 amino acids. This CDR3 is CASRPTGDGEKLFF. CDR3 in DNA: TGTGCCTCCCGCCCCACAGGGGATGGTGAAAAACTGTTTTTT.

This clonotype was seen only a few times. This chain uses TRBV3-1 with TRBJ2-7; D is tentatively TRBD1 or TRBD2 (5 bases each). V lost 1 base and J 6 bases, leaving 16 bases between the germline ends. This CDR3 region has 15 residues. Germline values: CDR1 LGHDT, CDR2 YNNKEL (reference sequence). CDR3 sequence reads: CASSQVFQNGAEQYF. The CDR3, as DNA: TGTGCCAGCAGCCAAGTTTTCCAAAACGGGGCCGAGCAGTACTTC.

CDR3 coding DNA: TGTGCCAGCTCACCCTTTACAGATTCACCCCTCCACTTT. This codes for CASSPFTDSPLHF. The chain couples TRBV18 to TRBJ1-6; D call uncertain. There are 13 residues in the CDR3. V lost 3 bases to trimming and J lost 8 bases, with 8 bases between them. Per germline, CDR1 KGHSH and CDR2 LQKENI. The whole variable domain, filled in from reference TRBV18 and TRBJ1-6, reads NAGVMQNPRHLVRRRGQEARLRCSPMKGHSHVYWYRQLPEEGLKFMVYLQKENIIDESGMPKERFSAEFPKEGPSILRIQQVVRGDSAAYFCASSPFTDSPLHFGNGTRLTVT.

This clonotype was seen more than once but under ten times. This chain connects TRBV4-1 to TRBJ2-1, with 8 bases identical to TRBD2. With 1 base clipped from V and 6 bases from J, the junction kept 8 bases outside the gene matches. The CDR3 extends over 16 amino acids. Germline V gives CDR1 MGHRA, CDR2 YSYEKL. The CDR3 loop reads CASSQVLGGGANEQFF. The CDR3 DNA sequence: TGCGCCAGCAGCCAAGTCCTCGGGGGGGGGGCCAATGAGCAGTTCTTC.

The chain couples TRBV7-6 to TRBJ2-1; TRBD2 agrees at 10 bases. J gave up 2 bases and V 5 bases, and 9 bases lay outside the gene matches. Germline-derived CDR1 and CDR2 are SGHVS and FNYEAQ. This CDR3 is built from 17 residues. The CDR3: CASSPSGGLAPYNEQFF. CDR3 sequence (DNA): TGTGCCAGCAGCCCTAGCGGGGGACTAGCACCCTACAATGAGCAGTTCTTC.

This clonotype was observed at least ten times. The rearrangement links TRBV12-3 or TRBV12-4 to TRBJ2-5; the D call may be TRBD1 or TRBD2 (6 bases each). Trimming removed 3 bases from V and 4 bases from J, with 12 bases in between. The CDR3 loop spans 14 amino acids. CDR3 sequence (DNA): TGTGCCAGCAGTTTCGGGGGCACCGGAGAGACCCAGTACTTC. The encoded protein is CASSFGGTGETQYF.